This T cell receptor (beta chain) was identified in a study of T-cell memory formation after mild COVID-19. Study-level background: Largely donor-specific sequence clusters came from a couple of donors.

There are many counts of this clonotype. V shed 5 bases, J shed 1 base, and the junction held 8 bases outside the gene matches. CDR3 size: 17 residues. The germline CDR1 and CDR2 sequences are MNHEY and SVGAGI. TCRdb re-derived calls from the 5' RACE reads in MiXCR, one entry per CDR3 protein. The sample lists about 34,000 distinct CDR3 sequences; around 8% were seen once. This clonotype originated in a man younger than 35 who had mild COVID-19 (a few samples of this study predate the infection). Cell type and time point are not known. The V call is TRBV6-5, the J call TRBJ2-7, with 13 nucleotides matching TRBD2. Sequences were obtained from PBMCs or a T cell subset sorted from them (not recorded which). The chain's CDR3 is CASSPIRTSGGSYEQYV. The CDR3 DNA reads TGTGCCAGCAGTCCAATTCGGACTAGCGGGGGATCCTACGAGCAGTACGTC.